These 5 T cell receptor beta chains share one sample of origin, sequenced in a study of a mutant IDH1 vaccine in newly diagnosed glioma. Profiling relied on immunoSEQ multiplex PCR, and the TCRdb table lists in-frame clones only, not all of them. In the table there are tens of thousands of clones, around four fifths of which are singletons. Which antigens these TCRs recognize remains unknown. Documented time point: week 35, safety follow-up. One vaccine dose held 300 ug of mutant IDH1 20-mer peptide and came with topical imiquimod. The sequencing used PBMCs, collected from a glioma patient whose treatment included an IDH1 peptide vaccine. These receptors all come from a woman between 18 and 29 years old with glioma.

The rearrangement links TRBV4-3 to TRBJ1-2, with 7 bases fitting TRBD1. There are 13 residues in the CDR3. From germline, CDR1 is LGHNA and CDR2 YSLEER. V gave up 5 bases and J gave up 4 bases; unmatched junction bases: 4. The CDR3 DNA reads as TGCGCCAGCAGCTCGACAGGGCTCTATGGCTACACCTTC. It encodes CASSSTGLYGYTF.

J is TRBJ2-1 and V is TRBV7-3; 13 nucleotides agree with TRBD2. The V gene's germline CDR1 is SGHTA and CDR2 FQGTGA. Unmatched junction bases numbered 0, after V lost 2 bases and J lost 2 bases. The length of the CDR3 is 16 residues. The CDR3 protein is CASSLGTSGTYNEQFF. In DNA, the CDR3 is TGTGCCAGCAGCTTAGGGACTAGCGGGACCTACAATGAGCAGTTCTTC.

The rearrangement joins TRBV6-1 to TRBJ1-5; D unresolved. Germline V lookup: CDR1 MNHNS, CDR2 SASEGT. Trimming stripped 2 bases from V and 14 bases from J, with 10 bases between. CDR3 size: 11 residues. The CDR3 is CASSELEAKHF. CDR3 in DNA: TGTGCCAGCAGTGAACTTGAGGCAAAGCATTTT.

CDR3 DNA: TGTGCCAGCAGGGGAGTGGATACGCAGTATTTT. Amino acid sequence: CASRGVDTQYF. The genes are TRBV11-3 and TRBJ2-3, with D perhaps TRBD2 (5 bases). The V gene's germline CDR1 is SGHNT and CDR2 YENEEA. The V gene lost 6 bases and the J gene lost 6 bases, with 7 bases spanning the gap. The CDR3 length is 11 residues.

The chain carries TRBV7-9 and TRBJ2-5; 8 bases are a match to TRBD2. The CDR3 covers 15 residues. V lost 5 bases, J lost 5 bases, and 10 bases stayed unmatched. Germline V CDR1 and CDR2: SEHNR, FQNEAQ (reference sequence). CDR3 sequence: CASSTSGGRKETQYF. The CDR3 DNA reads as TGTGCCAGCAGCACCTCGGGGGGGAGGAAGGAGACCCAGTACTTC.